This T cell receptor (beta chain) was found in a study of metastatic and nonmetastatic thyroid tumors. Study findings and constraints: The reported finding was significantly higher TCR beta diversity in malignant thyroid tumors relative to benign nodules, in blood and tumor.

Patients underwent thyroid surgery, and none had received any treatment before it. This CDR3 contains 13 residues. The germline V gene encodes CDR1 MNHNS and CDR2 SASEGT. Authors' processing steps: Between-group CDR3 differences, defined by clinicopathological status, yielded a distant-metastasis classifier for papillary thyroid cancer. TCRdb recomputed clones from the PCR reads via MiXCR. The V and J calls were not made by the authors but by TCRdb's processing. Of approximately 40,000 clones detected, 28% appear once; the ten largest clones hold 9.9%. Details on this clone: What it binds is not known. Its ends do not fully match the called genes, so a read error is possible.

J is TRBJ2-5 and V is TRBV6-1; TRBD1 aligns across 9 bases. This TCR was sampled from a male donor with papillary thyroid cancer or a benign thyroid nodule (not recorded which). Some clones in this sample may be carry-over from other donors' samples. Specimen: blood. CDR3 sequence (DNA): TGTGCCAGCATCCGGGACAGGGTCGAGACACAGTACTTC. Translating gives CASIRDRVETQYF.